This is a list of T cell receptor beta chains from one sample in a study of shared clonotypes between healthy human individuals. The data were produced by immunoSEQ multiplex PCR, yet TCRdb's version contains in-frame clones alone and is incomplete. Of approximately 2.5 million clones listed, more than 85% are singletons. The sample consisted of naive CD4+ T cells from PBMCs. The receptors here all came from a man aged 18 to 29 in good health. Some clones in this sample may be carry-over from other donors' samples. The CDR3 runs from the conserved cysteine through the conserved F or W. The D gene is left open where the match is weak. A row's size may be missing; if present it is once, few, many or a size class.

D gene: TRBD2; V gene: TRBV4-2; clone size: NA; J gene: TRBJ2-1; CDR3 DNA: TGTGCCAGCAGCCAGACCAGCCTAGCGGGGAGGACTGCTCATGAGCAGTTCTTC; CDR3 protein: CASSQTSLAGRTAHEQFF
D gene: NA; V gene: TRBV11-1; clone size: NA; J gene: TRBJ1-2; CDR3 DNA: TGTGCCAGCAGCCGGGGGCCTCCCCGGGGCTACACCTTC; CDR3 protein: CASSRGPPRGYTF
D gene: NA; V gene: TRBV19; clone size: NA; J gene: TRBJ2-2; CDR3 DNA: TGTGCCAGTCGACCCTCCCCGAACACCGGGGAGCTGTTTTTT; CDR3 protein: CASRPSPNTGELFF
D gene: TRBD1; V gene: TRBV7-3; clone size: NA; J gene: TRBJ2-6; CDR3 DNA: TGTGCCAGCAGCCGGACAGGGACGGGGGCCAACGTCCTGACTTTC; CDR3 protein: CASSRTGTGANVLTF
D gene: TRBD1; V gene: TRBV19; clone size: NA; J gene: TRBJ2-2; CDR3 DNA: TGTGCCAGTACGGTTCGGACAGGGAACACCGGGGAGCTGTTTTTT; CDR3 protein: CASTVRTGNTGELFF
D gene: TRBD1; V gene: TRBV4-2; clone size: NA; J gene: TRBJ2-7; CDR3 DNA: TGTGCCAGCAGCCAAGTCCGGGACAGGGGATTTGGCACCTACGAGCAGTACTTC; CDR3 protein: CASSQVRDRGFGTYEQYF
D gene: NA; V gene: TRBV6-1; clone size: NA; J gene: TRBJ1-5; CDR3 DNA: TGTGCCAGCCTCGGGCACGGAGTAACCAATCAGCCCCAGCATTTT; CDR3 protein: CASLGHGVTNQPQHF
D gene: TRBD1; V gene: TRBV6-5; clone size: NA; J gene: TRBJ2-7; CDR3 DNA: TGTGCCAGCAGTTACTCGAGAACAGGGGGCAGAAACGAGCAGTACTTC; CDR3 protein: CASSYSRTGGRNEQYF
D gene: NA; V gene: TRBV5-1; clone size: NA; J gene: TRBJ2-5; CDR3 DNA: TGCGCCAGCAGCTTGGCTCCCCCGGCTGGGGGGCAAGCGACCCAGTACTTC; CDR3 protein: CASSLAPPAGGQATQYF
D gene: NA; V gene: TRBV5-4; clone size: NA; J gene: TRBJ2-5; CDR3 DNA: TGTGCCAGCAGCTTATCAGGACCAGTGGAGACCCAGTACTTC; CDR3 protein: CASSLSGPVETQYF
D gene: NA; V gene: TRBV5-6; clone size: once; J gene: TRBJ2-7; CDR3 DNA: TGTGCCAGCAGCCGGCGTTCTGGGGGCGAGCAGTACTTC; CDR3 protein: CASSRRSGGEQYF
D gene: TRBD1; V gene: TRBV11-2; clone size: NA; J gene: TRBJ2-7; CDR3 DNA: TGTGCCAGCAGCTCAAACCGGGACAGATCCTACGAGCAGTACTTC; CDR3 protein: CASSSNRDRSYEQYF
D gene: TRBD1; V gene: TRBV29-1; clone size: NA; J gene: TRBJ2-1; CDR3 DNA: TGCAGCGTCGGCCTCCGGCCGGGACAGGGAGGCAACAATGAGCAGTTCTTC; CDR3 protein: CSVGLRPGQGGNNEQFF
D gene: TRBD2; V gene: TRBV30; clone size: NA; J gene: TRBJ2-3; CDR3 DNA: TGTGCCTGGAGCCCACTAGCGGGAGGGTCAGATACGCAGTATTTT; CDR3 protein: CAWSPLAGGSDTQYF
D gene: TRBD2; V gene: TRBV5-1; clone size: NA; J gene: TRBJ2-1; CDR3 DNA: TGCGCCAGCAGAGCTAGCGGGGGTCCGGGAAATGAGCAGTTCTTC; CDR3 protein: CASRASGGPGNEQFF
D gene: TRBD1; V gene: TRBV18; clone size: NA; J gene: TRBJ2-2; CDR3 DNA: TGTGCCAGCTCACCACGGGACAGGTCCACCGGGGAGCTGTTTTTT; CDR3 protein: CASSPRDRSTGELFF
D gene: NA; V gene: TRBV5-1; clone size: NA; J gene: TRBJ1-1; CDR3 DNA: TGCGCCAGCAGCTTGGTCCCCCCCGGGTTCGGAACAACTGAAGCTTTCTTT; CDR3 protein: CASSLVPPGFGTTEAFF
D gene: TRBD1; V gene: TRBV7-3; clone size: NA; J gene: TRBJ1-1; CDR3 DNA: TGTGCCAGCAGCCCAGGGGGCGGGGGAAAGGGTGAAGCTTTCTTT; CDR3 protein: CASSPGGGGKGEAFF
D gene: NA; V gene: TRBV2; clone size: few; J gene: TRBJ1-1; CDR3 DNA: TGTGCCAGCAGTGTCGAGACGGGGAACACTGAAGCTTTCTTT; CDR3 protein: CASSVETGNTEAFF
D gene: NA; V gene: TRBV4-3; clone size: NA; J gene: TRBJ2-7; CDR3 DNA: TGCGCCAGCAGCCAAGATTGGCAGGGAAGATCTTACGAGCAGTACTTC; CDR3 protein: CASSQDWQGRSYEQYF
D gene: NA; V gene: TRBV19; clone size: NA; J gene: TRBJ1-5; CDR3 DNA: TGTGCCAGTAGTATTGGGTCAGGGAATCAGCCCCAGCATTTT; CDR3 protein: CASSIGSGNQPQHF
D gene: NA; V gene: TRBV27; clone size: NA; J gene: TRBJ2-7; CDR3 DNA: TGTGCCAGCAGACCGACCCGGGCTAGCGACCTAGCCCCTCAGTACTTC; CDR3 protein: CASRPTRASDLAPQYF
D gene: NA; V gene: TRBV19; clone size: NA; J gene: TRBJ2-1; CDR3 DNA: TGTGCCAGTAGTATACCTCTGCGGCAAAGATACAATGAGCAGTTCTTC; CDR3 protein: CASSIPLRQRYNEQFF
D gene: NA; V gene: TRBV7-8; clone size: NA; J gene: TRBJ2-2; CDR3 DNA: TGTGCCAGCAGCTTAGCTTTAGTAGCGAACACCGGGGAGCTGTTTTTT; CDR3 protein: CASSLALVANTGELFF